This TCR beta chain emerged from a study of shared clonotypes between healthy human individuals. The assay was carried out at the deep level. The sorted-subset replicate PCRs were given 200 ng DNA, which is some 29,000 T cell genomes. Only in-frame clones appear in the TCRdb table, and some are missing; sequencing was by immunoSEQ multiplex PCR. The table has around 2.5 million clones, under 95% seen once; the top ten hold roughly 0.39%. A note on this clone: Its target is not known.

Study observations and caveats: Only blood was sampled, and tissue TCR repertoires likely differ from blood ones. For naive CD4 cells, 5% to 6.5% of clonotypes were shared across several donors.

V was pared by 5 bases and J by 7 bases, with 19 bases between. The CDR3 sequence is 14 residues long. Germline-derived CDR1 and CDR2 are GTSNPN and SVGIG (reference sequence). The receptor was isolated from a man younger than 35 in good health. Some clones in this sample may be carry-over from other donors' samples. The gene calls are TRBV30 and TRBJ2-3; D may be TRBD2 (6 bases). Sequencing was performed on naive CD4+ T cells from PBMCs. The subset was: CD45RA+ positively selected. This CDR3 is CAWGGSGAPNTQYF. The CDR3 DNA sequence: TGTGCCTGGGGGGGGTCCGGGGCCCCGAATACGCAGTATTTT.